This TCR beta chain was recovered during a study of blood T cell repertoires in COVID-19. Trimming stripped 3 bases from V and 3 bases from J, with 11 bases between. This CDR3 region has 14 residues. Germline V gives CDR1 MGHRA, CDR2 YSYEKL. As handled by the study authors: Amplified reference gene primers provided the basis for estimating nucleated cell counts. Profiling relied on immunoSEQ multiplex PCR, and the TCRdb table lists in-frame clones only, not all of them. V and J calls and clone size follow that table, whereas D and trimming were derived from the DNA. The sample records about 120,000 clones, 60% to 80% being singletons.

The sequencing sample was made of peripheral blood. The V and J genes are TRBV4-1 and TRBJ1-2; perhaps TRBD1 as D (5 bases). The clonotype was recovered from a woman aged 80 or older with active or convalescent COVID-19. The CDR3 DNA follows: TGCGCCAGCAGCCACTTCGACAGCTACTATGGCTACACCTTC. Residues: CASSHFDSYYGYTF.